This T cell receptor beta chain was sequenced in a study of blood T cells in healthy people across ages. Together with a sample-barcoded 5' primer, a J-beta primer mix was included in a second PCR lasting about 7 to 11 cycles. MiXCR, run by TCRdb on the 5' RACE reads, gives a single entry per CDR3 protein. There are some 730,000 distinct CDR3 sequences in the sample; about 20% occur only once, and approximately 20% lies in the top ten. A few counts support this clonotype. This TCR derives from a man aged 65-85 years in good health. Sequencing used blood.

The chain's CDR3 is CASSYSPITQETQYF. The DNA of the CDR3 is TGTGCCAGCAGTTACTCTCCGATCACCCAAGAGACCCAGTACTTC. V gene TRBV6-5 combines with J gene TRBJ2-5; the D is unclear. Germline CDR1 MNHEY, CDR2 SVGAGI. The CDR3 extends over 15 amino acids. V shed 0 bases and J shed 1 base, with 9 bases lying between them.